Sequencing of this T cell receptor beta chain was carried out in a study of cytomegalovirus exposure and HLA in healthy donors. Primers included in the PCR were 60 Vbeta and 13 Jbeta primers. Produced via immunoSEQ multiplex PCR; TCRdb's table is partial and in-frame only. The sample shows about 200,000 clones, around 83% of them seen only once. With respect to this clone: The identical CDR3 is also encoded by other nucleotide sequences in the sample.

This receptor was identified in a woman aged 40 to 50 in good health and CMV-seronegative. Sequenced: PBMCs.

This chain's CDR3 is CASSYSADGSGRAQYF. CDR3 nucleotide sequence: TGTGCCAGCAGTTACTCCGCAGATGGGAGCGGGAGGGCCCAGTACTTC. The chain uses TRBV6-5 and TRBJ2-5; 10 bases fit TRBD2. The CDR3 extends over 16 amino acids. Germline CDR1 is MNHEY and CDR2 is SVGAGI. With 0 bases clipped from V and 9 bases from J, the junction kept 10 bases outside the gene matches.